A single sample gave rise to the 6 T cell receptor beta chains below, sequenced in a study of follicular helper T cells after annual influenza vaccination. Time point in this sample: 2014-2015 season, 7 days after vaccination. Assay used: immunoSEQ multiplex PCR; TCRdb lists only in-frame clones, some missing. The data show 9,900 or so clones, about 83% seen once. Sequenced here: CXCR5- memory CD4+ T cells sorted from blood, sampled 7 days after influenza vaccination. Receptor source: an adult who received the influenza vaccine.

The V and J genes are TRBV2 and TRBJ1-3, with 9 nucleotides matching TRBD1. There are 16 residues in the CDR3. V was clipped by 6 bases and J by 4 bases; unmatched bases: 10. Germline V gives CDR1 SNHLY, CDR2 FYNNEI. CDR3: CASRLQGALFGNTIYF. DNA for the CDR3: TGTGCCAGCAGGCTACAGGGGGCCTTGTTCGGAAACACCATATATTTT. The variable domain in full, completed from reference TRBV2 and TRBJ1-3, reads EPEVTQTPSHQVTQMGQEVILRCVPISNHLYFYWYRQILGQKVEFLVSFYNNEISEKSEIFDDQFSVERPDGSNFTLKIRSTKLEDSAMYFCASRLQGALFGNTIYFGEGSWLTVV.

The chain has TRBV11-2 and TRBJ1-3; TRBD1 is a possible D gene (5 bases). V was cut by 0 bases and J by 7 bases, with 13 bases left in between. This CDR3 has 15 amino acids. Germline V gives CDR1 SGHAT, CDR2 FQNNGV. CDR3: CASSLDRVQSNTIYF. CDR3 nucleotide sequence: TGTGCCAGCAGCTTAGACAGGGTACAATCGAACACCATATATTTT.

This sequence joins TRBV4-3 and TRBJ2-3; 9 bases fit TRBD2. Germline-derived CDR1 and CDR2 are LGHNA and YSLEER. The CDR3 contains 15 residues. The trim removed 0 bases at V and 5 bases at J, leaving 3 bases unmatched. For the CDR3, the DNA is TGCGCCAGCAGCCAAGAAAGCGGGGGGAGAGATACGCAGTATTTT. Translation gives CASSQESGGRDTQYF.

The chain links TRBV7-9 to TRBJ2-3, with 8 bases aligning to TRBD2. The CDR3 consists of 14 residues. The junction had 1 base not matched to a gene; V was cut back by 1 base and J by 4 bases. Germline CDR1 SEHNR, CDR2 FQNEAQ (reference sequence). CDR3 sequence reads: CASSLGGGPDTQYF. CDR3 DNA: TGTGCCAGCAGCTTAGGCGGGGGGCCAGATACGCAGTATTTT.

The V gene is TRBV6-5, the J gene TRBJ2-7, with unresolved D. Germline assignment: CDR1 MNHEY and CDR2 SVGAGI. Trimming removed 5 bases from V and 3 bases from J, with 8 bases in between. The CDR3 has 12 amino acids. The CDR3 DNA follows: TGTGCCAGCAGTCTCTCCCTCTACGAGCAGTACTTC. Protein product: CASSLSLYEQYF.

The V gene is TRBV10-3, the J gene TRBJ2-4, with 8 nucleotides matching TRBD1. The V and J ends lost 6 bases and 1 base, in that order; junction bases with no gene match: 11. This CDR3 is built from 17 residues. The germline V gene has CDR1 ENHRY and CDR2 SYGVKD. The CDR3 spells CAISTTGVRVAKNIQYF. The CDR3 DNA follows: TGTGCCATCAGCACGACAGGGGTAAGAGTGGCCAAAAACATTCAGTACTTC.